This T cell receptor beta chain comes out of a study of cytomegalovirus exposure and HLA in healthy donors. This clone was found once. Its antigen is unknown. This table comes from immunoSEQ multiplex PCR, and its TCRdb copy is limited to in-frame clones, with some not included. The data show some 350,000 clones, with around 87% seen just once and about 1% held by the top ten. The CDR3 spans 13 residues. V lost 4 bases, J lost 3 bases, and 9 bases lay in between. Germline V gene sequence: CDR1 MGHRA, CDR2 YSYEKL. Study results and caveats: Reports credit the classifier with highly specific, highly sensitive diagnosis of cytomegalovirus status. Researchers catalogued roughly 170 TCR beta chains as cytomegalovirus-associated. Whilst most TCR sequences proved rare, a subset of public TCRs occurred across many donors.

The TCR was taken from a woman aged 25 to 39 in good health and CMV-seropositive. This chain connects TRBV4-1 to TRBJ1-1; D might be TRBD1 (6 bases). Sequenced sample: PBMCs. CDR3: CASSRGQYTEAFF. CDR3 in DNA: TGCGCCAGCAGCCGCGGACAGTACACTGAAGCTTTCTTT.